The rows below give T cell receptor beta chains drawn from one sample of a study of CD8 T cells in ankylosing spondylitis. TCRdb redid the calling of the 5' RACE reads with MiXCR, one entry per CDR3 protein. The repertoire consists of 250,000 to 400,000 distinct CDR3 sequences, with roughly 10% occurring once and the leading ten covering roughly 9.2%. Specimen: blood, either unsorted or a sorted T cell fraction (not recorded which). Source of these receptors: a female donor with ankylosing spondylitis or in good health (not recorded which). CDR3s include the opening cysteine and the closing phenylalanine or tryptophan. A D gene is named only where the DNA matches it firmly. Size values are once, few and many counts, or a class for expanded clones, and some rows have none.

clone size: many; J gene: TRBJ2-3; V gene: TRBV5-1; D gene: TRBD2; CDR3 protein: CASSPWTSGGTDTQYF; CDR3 DNA: TGCGCCAGCAGCCCCTGGACTAGCGGGGGCACAGATACGCAGTATTTT
clone size: many; J gene: TRBJ2-1; V gene: TRBV12-3/TRBV12-4; D gene: NA; CDR3 protein: CASSGLWGTEQFF; CDR3 DNA: TGTGCCAGCAGTGGTCTTTGGGGGACTGAGCAGTTCTTC
clone size: few; J gene: TRBJ2-3; V gene: TRBV19; D gene: NA; CDR3 protein: CATRLVDTQYF; CDR3 DNA: TGTGCCACTAGACTTGTAGATACGCAGTATTTT
clone size: many; J gene: TRBJ2-2; V gene: TRBV5-6; D gene: NA; CDR3 protein: CASSKITGELFF; CDR3 DNA: TGTGCCAGCAGCAAGATCACCGGGGAGCTGTTTTTT
clone size: many; J gene: TRBJ2-5; V gene: TRBV20-1; D gene: NA; CDR3 protein: CSARSTEETQYF; CDR3 DNA: TGCAGTGCTAGATCGACAGAAGAGACCCAGTACTTC
clone size: many; J gene: TRBJ2-7; V gene: TRBV3-1; D gene: NA; CDR3 protein: CASSQGQAYEQYF; CDR3 DNA: TGCGCCAGCAGCCAGGGGCAAGCTTACGAGCAGTACTTC
clone size: many; J gene: TRBJ1-1; V gene: TRBV3-1; D gene: NA; CDR3 protein: CASSQDPAGETEAFF; CDR3 DNA: TGTGCCAGCAGCCAAGATCCGGCAGGTGAAACTGAAGCTTTCTTT
clone size: many; J gene: TRBJ1-1; V gene: TRBV28; D gene: NA; CDR3 protein: CASSPAQTTGNTEAFF; CDR3 DNA: TGTGCCAGCAGTCCCGCCCAAACGACAGGGAACACTGAAGCTTTCTTT
clone size: few; J gene: TRBJ1-1; V gene: TRBV5-8; D gene: NA; CDR3 protein: CASSPLPGEAFF; CDR3 DNA: TGTGCCAGCAGCCCCCTTCCCGGTGAAGCTTTCTTT
clone size: NA; J gene: TRBJ2-3; V gene: TRBV3-1; D gene: TRBD2; CDR3 protein: CASSQEGRAGFTDTQYF; CDR3 DNA: TGTGCCAGCAGCCAAGAAGGCCGAGCGGGGTTCACAGATACGCAGTATTTT
clone size: few; J gene: TRBJ1-1; V gene: TRBV6-5; D gene: NA; CDR3 protein: CASSYLPTGSYTEAFF; CDR3 DNA: TGTGCCAGCAGTTACTTACCGACAGGTAGTTACACTGAAGCTTTCTTT